These 26 T cell receptor beta chains came from one sample sequenced in a study of control samples from healthy donors and cancer patients. Produced via immunoSEQ multiplex PCR; TCRdb's table is partial and in-frame only. The table records roughly 100,000 clones, 85% to 90% of them present only once. The sequenced material came from blood. The receptors stem from a man aged 30 to 45 in good health.

This chain links TRBV3-1 (or the pseudogene TRBV3-2) with TRBJ1-3; maybe TRBD1 (5 bases). Germline CDR1 reads LGHDT; CDR2 reads YNNKEL (reference sequence). CDR3 size: 14 residues. V shed 6 bases and J shed 9 bases, with 18 bases lying between them. As DNA, the CDR3 is TGTGCCAGCAGGGGGGACGGCTGGAGGGCCACCATATATTTT. This sequence encodes CASRGDGWRATIYF.

The rearrangement joins TRBV24-1 to TRBJ2-5; no firm D call. Trimming shortened V by 2 bases and J by 1 base, and 4 bases separated the two germline ends. There are 13 residues in the CDR3. Germline V lookup: CDR1 KGHDR, CDR2 SFDVKD. The CDR3 loop reads CATSDSAQETQYF. The CDR3 bases are TGTGCCACCAGTGATTCCGCCCAAGAGACCCAGTACTTC.

This chain connects TRBV18 to TRBJ2-4; 9 bases agree with TRBD2. CDR1 KGHSH and CDR2 LQKENI come from the germline V gene. V lost 1 base, J lost 0 bases, and 4 bases stayed unmatched. This CDR3 has 17 amino acids. In nucleotides, the CDR3 is TGTGCCAGCTCACCACGCGGGGGGGGATTAGCCAAAAACATTCAGTACTTC. This sequence encodes CASSPRGGGLAKNIQYF.

The chain employs TRBV7-8 and TRBJ2-3; D tentatively reads TRBD1 or TRBD2 (5 bases each). V was clipped by 5 bases and J by 4 bases, with 10 bases between them. The CDR3 length is 13 residues. Germline V gene data show CDR1 as SGHVS and CDR2 as FQNEAQ. The CDR3 sequence: CASSGQGADTQYF. The CDR3 nucleotides are TGTGCCAGCAGCGGCCAGGGAGCAGATACGCAGTATTTT.

This clone was observed a single time. The rearrangement links TRBV19 to TRBJ1-5; D is undetermined. Germline CDR1 reads LNHDA; CDR2 reads SQIVND (reference sequence). This CDR3 spans 17 amino acids. V gave up 7 bases and J gave up 0 bases, with 19 bases separating them. DNA for the CDR3: TGTGCCAGTACCCCACTCGGGAGAGGCTATAGCAATCAGCCCCAGCATTTT. Translation gives CASTPLGRGYSNQPQHF.

The chain couples TRBV5-4 to TRBJ2-4; D not resolved. The CDR3 has 13 residues. Trimming left V 2 bases short and J 13 bases short, with 16 bases between. Germline values: CDR1 SGHNT, CDR2 YYREEE (reference sequence). CDR3 in amino acids: CASSFSEVGPQYF. The CDR3, as DNA: TGTGCCAGCAGCTTTAGTGAGGTTGGACCGCAGTACTTC. Looking up the rest from reference TRBV5-4 and TRBJ2-4 gives the full variable domain: ETGVTQSPTHLIKTRGQQVTLRCSSQSGHNTVSWYQQALGQGPQFIFQYYREEENGRGNFPPRFSGLQFPNYSSELNVNALELDDSALYLCASSFSEVGPQYFGAGTRLSVL.

The chain employs TRBV19 and TRBJ1-2; 10 bases line up with TRBD1. The CDR3 extends over 18 amino acids. Germline V lookup: CDR1 LNHDA, CDR2 SQIVND (reference sequence). Trimming at V came to 7 bases and at J to 3 bases, leaving 17 bases not matched to a gene. CDR3 loop: CASTYSGTGDAGDYGYTF. The CDR3 nucleotides are TGTGCCAGTACCTATTCCGGGACAGGGGACGCGGGAGACTATGGCTACACCTTC.

The rearrangement joins TRBV9 to TRBJ2-3, with D unclear. The germline V gene encodes CDR1 SGDLS and CDR2 YYNGEE. The V gene lost 4 bases and the J gene lost 1 base, with 19 bases spanning the gap. CDR3 length: 17 amino acids. The CDR3 DNA reads TGTGCCAGCAGCTCCTCCCTGGTCTTCCAGGGCACAGATACGCAGTATTTT. Protein sequence: CASSSSLVFQGTDTQYF.

The genes are TRBV18 and TRBJ2-3; maybe TRBD2 (5 bases). The CDR3 covers 15 residues. V lost 6 bases, J lost 2 bases, and 15 bases lay in between. Looked up from germline, CDR1 is KGHSH and CDR2 is LQKENI. This chain's CDR3 is CASSMERGYTDTQYF. For the CDR3, the DNA is TGTGCCAGCTCTATGGAGAGAGGGTACACAGATACGCAGTATTTT.

The CDR3 sequence: CASSQFNYGYTF. For the CDR3, the DNA is TGTGCCAGCAGCCAGTTTAACTATGGCTACACCTTC. The chain employs TRBV21-1 and TRBJ1-2; the table's D call TRBD1 went unverified against the DNA. TRBV21-1 is shown as a pseudogene. This CDR3 is built from 12 residues.

J is TRBJ1-4 and V is TRBV28; D gene unclear. The CDR3 is made up of 12 amino acids. Germline CDR1 and CDR2: MDHEN and SYDVKM. Trimming removed 6 bases from V and 4 bases from J, with 6 bases in between. CDR3 loop: CASSQINEKLFF. CDR3 DNA sequence: TGTGCCAGCAGCCAGATTAATGAAAAACTGTTTTTT.

This chain links TRBV6-5 with TRBJ2-5; TRBD1 might be the D (6 bases). The CDR3 loop spans 15 amino acids. Germline CDR1 is MNHEY and CDR2 is SVGAGI. V was pared by 0 bases and J by 5 bases, with 13 bases between. The CDR3 region has the DNA TGTGCCAGCAGTTACTCGCCCCACAGGGAGGAGACCCAGTACTTC. Translation gives CASSYSPHREETQYF.

V and J are TRBV11-2 and TRBJ2-1; D not certain. Germline V CDR1 and CDR2: SGHAT, FQNNGV. This CDR3 has 16 amino acids. The V end lost 6 bases, the J end lost 4 bases, and 19 bases lay between the germline ends. The CDR3 region has the DNA TGTGCCAGCAGACCAAGTTTGGGCGGTTCATACAATGAGCAGTTCTTC. Translation: CASRPSLGGSYNEQFF.

The chain carries TRBV18 and TRBJ1-1, with a possible D match to TRBD1 (6 bases). Germline loops: CDR1 KGHSH, CDR2 LQKENI. CDR3 length: 15 amino acids. V was cut by 2 bases and J by 0 bases, with 10 bases left in between. The CDR3 DNA sequence: TGTGCCAGCTCACCAGCACAGGGATTGAACACTGAAGCTTTCTTT. This encodes CASSPAQGLNTEAFF.

This chain joins TRBV6-5 and TRBJ1-2; 10 positions match TRBD1. The CDR3 has 15 residues. The ends lost 10 bases at V and 7 bases at J; junction bases unmatched: 15. The V gene's germline CDR1 is MNHEY and CDR2 SVGAGI. CDR3 sequence (DNA): TGTGCCACCAAACCGGGGACAGGGGAGAAGGGTGGCTACACCTTC. It translates to CATKPGTGEKGGYTF.

This clone was seen only once. V and J are TRBV27 and TRBJ2-1; D is perhaps TRBD1 or TRBD2 (6 bases each). This CDR3 spans 15 amino acids. From germline, CDR1 is MNHEY and CDR2 SMNVEV (reference sequence). Trimming took 3 bases from V and 7 from J, leaving 16 bases between them. The CDR3 nucleotides are TGTGCCAGCAGTTTCCGGGACACGGGGAGGAATGAGCAGTTCTTC. This codes for CASSFRDTGRNEQFF.

The rearrangement links TRBV10-1 to TRBJ2-5; D remains ambiguous. The germline V gene has CDR1 WNHNN and CDR2 SYGVQD (reference sequence). The V end was cut by 6 bases, the J end by 0 bases, with 8 bases between. The CDR3 has 13 residues. This CDR3 is CASSVRYQETQYF. CDR3 sequence (DNA): TGCGCCAGCAGCGTCCGGTACCAAGAGACCCAGTACTTC.

In its sample, this clone was seen once. The chain employs TRBV7-2 and TRBJ1-6; D ambiguous. The V gene's germline CDR1 is SGHTA and CDR2 FQGNSA. Trimming took 3 bases from V and 13 from J, leaving 7 bases between them. The CDR3 runs to 11 residues. Here the CDR3 DNA reads TGTGCCAGCAGCTTCGAAAGCCCCCTCCACTTT. Protein product: CASSFESPLHF.

J is TRBJ2-1 and V is TRBV2; a weak D match, TRBD1 (6 bases). Trimming removed 5 bases from V and 6 bases from J, with 14 bases in between. Germline CDR1 is SNHLY and CDR2 is FYNNEI. The CDR3 contains 14 residues. In DNA, the CDR3 is TGTGCCAGCAGTTCCCTGGACAGATCCAATGAGCAGTTCTTC. Its protein is CASSSLDRSNEQFF.

V gene TRBV6-5 combines with J gene TRBJ2-7; weak D call: TRBD1 (5 bases). The CDR3 loop spans 13 amino acids. V was pared by 6 bases and J by 2 bases, with 11 bases between. CDR1 and CDR2 (germline): MNHEY, SVGAGI. CDR3 protein: CASRPAGTYEQYF. Written as DNA, the CDR3 is TGTGCCAGCAGGCCTGCAGGGACCTACGAGCAGTACTTC.

In nucleotides, the CDR3 is TGTGCCAGCAGCTTAGGGAGGCCTGTAACCTACGAGCAGTACTTC. Translating it yields CASSLGRPVTYEQYF. The rearrangement uses TRBV7-2 and TRBJ2-7; possibly TRBD2 for D (5 bases). CDR1 and CDR2 (germline): SGHTA, FQGNSA. The V end was cut by 1 base, the J end by 2 bases, with 12 bases between. The CDR3 is made up of 15 amino acids.

J is TRBJ1-2 and V is TRBV21-1. TRBV21-1 is classified as a pseudogene. The CDR3 length is 16 residues. CDR3 loop: CASSTPWPGIRYGYTF. CDR3 bases: TGTGCCAGCAGCACCCCCTGGCCGGGCATAAGGTATGGCTACACCTTC.

The rearrangement joins TRBV5-5 to TRBJ2-5, with D hard to call. There are 15 residues in the CDR3. V gave up 0 bases and J gave up 4 bases, with 13 bases separating them. Germline assignment: CDR1 SGHKS and CDR2 YYEKEE (reference sequence). CDR3 sequence: CASSLALSAVETQYF. CDR3 bases: TGTGCCAGCAGCTTGGCTCTAAGTGCAGTAGAGACCCAGTACTTC. The full variable domain, rest sourced from reference TRBV5-5 and TRBJ2-5, is DAGVTQSPTHLIKTRGQQVTLRCSPISGHKSVSWYQQVLGQGPQFIFQYYEKEERGRGNFPDRFSARQFPNYSSELNVNALLLGDSALYLCASSLALSAVETQYFGPGTRLLVL.

The rearrangement links TRBV19 to TRBJ2-7; D remains unclear. Between the trimmed V and J ends, which lost 3 bases and 0 bases, there was a span of 12 bases. Germline-derived CDR1 and CDR2 are LNHDA and SQIVND (reference sequence). This CDR3 region has 15 residues. CDR3 sequence: CASSIFATSSYEQYF. DNA for the CDR3: TGTGCCAGTAGTATTTTCGCCACGAGCTCCTACGAGCAGTACTTC.

The chain joins TRBV5-6 to TRBJ2-3; perhaps TRBD2 as D (6 bases). Per the germline V gene, CDR1 is SGHDT and CDR2 is YYEEEE. The CDR3 covers 16 residues. V gave up 4 bases and J gave up 0 bases, with 15 bases separating them. CDR3 protein: CASSLRDSSSTDTQYF. The CDR3 nucleotides are TGTGCCAGCAGCCTCCGGGACTCATCTAGCACAGATACGCAGTATTTT.

This clone occurred once. This chain connects TRBV30 to TRBJ2-6; D might be TRBD2 (6 bases). The germline V gene has CDR1 GTSNPN and CDR2 SVGIG (reference sequence). CDR3 length equals 15 residues. Trimming took off 4 bases at V and 5 bases at J, with 15 bases between the two ends. In DNA, the CDR3 is TGTGCCTGGAAGGTTGCGGGGATAAGGGCCAACGTCCTGACTTTC. Its protein product is CAWKVAGIRANVLTF.